This TCR beta chain derives from a study of blood T cell repertoires in COVID-19. Turning to the study itself: PBMCs, B-cell-depleted T cells, or T cells provided the cDNA or gDNA that made up the material.

Repertoires were generated with immunoSEQ multiplex PCR, while TCRdb's copy carries only in-frame clones and drops some. The sample includes 200,000 to 250,000 clones, around 89% of them seen just once. This CDR3 has 14 residues. CDR1 SGHAT and CDR2 FQNNGV come from the germline V gene. V lost 3 bases, J lost 3 bases, and 12 bases lay in between. This clone was picked up a small number of times. The chain employs TRBV11-2 and TRBJ2-7; D uncertain. Sequencing was carried out using peripheral blood. This clonotype was obtained from a woman aged 40 to 50 with acute or convalescent COVID-19. The CDR3: CASSLTPTLYEQYV. CDR3 coding DNA: TGTGCCAGCAGCTTGACTCCTACCCTCTACGAGCAGTACGTC.